The rows below give T cell receptor beta chains drawn from one sample of a study of T cell responses to AZD1222 COVID-19 vaccine. Assay: immunoSEQ multiplex PCR; the TCRdb copy retains only in-frame clones and omits some. The table records approximately 75,000 clones, around 86% of them present only once. This specimen was peripheral blood, taken 28 days after the second AZD1222 dose. The receptor source for this set is an adult who received the AZD1222 COVID-19 vaccine. CDR3s include the opening cysteine and the closing phenylalanine or tryptophan. Fields, in order: V gene, CDR3 length, clone size, D gene, J gene, CDR3 protein, CDR3 DNA. D genes are given only for firm matches. Clone size is not always given. Where it is, it says once, few, many or a class for expanded clones.

TRBV24-1	20	.	TRBD1	TRBJ1-2	CATSDTRFGQGQFWRAGYTF	TGTGCCACCAGTGACACACGTTTTGGACAGGGTCAATTTTGGAGGGCTGGCTACACCTTC
TRBV28	17	few	.	TRBJ1-2	CASTPRTPPIWSYGYTF	TGTGCCAGCACTCCTAGGACACCGCCAATCTGGTCTTATGGCTACACCTTC
TRBV5-8	15	.	.	TRBJ1-5	CASSLAGTGNQPQHF	TGTGCCAGCAGCTTGGCAGGGACGGGCAATCAGCCCCAGCATTTT
TRBV5-1	14	.	.	TRBJ1-1	CASSFSGGNTEAFF	TGCGCCAGCAGCTTCTCTGGGGGAAACACTGAAGCTTTCTTT
TRBV3-1/TRBV3-2	18	.	TRBD1	TRBJ2-6	CASSGVGQGVAGANVLTF	TGTGCCAGCAGCGGGGTCGGACAGGGGGTCGCTGGGGCCAACGTCCTGACTTTC
TRBV6-5	15	.	TRBD1	TRBJ2-7	CASSYEGTGGYEQYF	TGTGCCAGCAGTTACGAAGGGACAGGGGGCTACGAGCAGTACTTC
TRBV6-2/TRBV6-3	14	.	.	TRBJ1-1	CASSYLNPGAEAFF	TGTGCCAGCAGTTACCTTAACCCCGGGGCTGAAGCTTTCTTT
TRBV5-8	13	.	TRBD1	TRBJ2-7	CASSLDRGYEQYF	TGTGCCAGCAGCTTGGACAGGGGGTACGAGCAGTACTTC
TRBV7-2	15	.	TRBD1	TRBJ1-2	CASSSQGQFNYGYTF	TGTGCCAGCAGCTCCCAGGGACAGTTTAACTATGGCTACACCTTC
TRBV28	16	once	TRBD1	TRBJ2-5	CASSSETGWDQETQYF	TGTGCCAGCAGTTCCGAGACAGGGTGGGATCAAGAGACCCAGTACTTC
TRBV5-4	11	.	.	TRBJ2-7	CASSDSYEQYF	TGTGCCAGCAGCGACTCCTACGAGCAGTACTTC
TRBV10-1	14	.	.	TRBJ1-4	CASSIEGTNEKLFF	TGCGCCAGCAGTATAGAGGGTACTAATGAAAAACTGTTTTTT
TRBV30	15	.	.	TRBJ1-1	CAWSVMSLPNTEAFF	TGTGCCTGGAGTGTTATGAGTTTGCCGAACACTGAAGCTTTCTTT
TRBV7-9	16	.	TRBD1	TRBJ2-2	CASSLDPRGHTGELFF	TGTGCCAGCAGCTTAGATCCCAGGGGGCACACCGGGGAGCTGTTTTTT
TRBV2	14	.	.	TRBJ2-2	CASVSATNTGELFF	TGTGCCAGCGTCTCGGCTACGAACACCGGGGAGCTGTTTTTT
TRBV30	15	.	.	TRBJ2-3	CAWSVPAGFTDTQYF	TGTGCCTGGAGTGTACCGGCGGGGTTCACAGATACGCAGTATTTT
TRBV3-1/TRBV3-2	15	.	.	TRBJ1-2	CASSHPRAASDGYTF	TGTGCCAGCAGCCACCCTAGGGCAGCCTCCGATGGCTACACCTTC
TRBV5-1	15	.	TRBD1	TRBJ2-7	CASSLAADRGDEQYF	TGCGCCAGCAGCCTCGCGGCGGACAGGGGGGACGAGCAGTACTTC
TRBV21-1	12	.	.	TRBJ2-7	CASSKRRDEQYF	TGTGCCAGCAGCAAAAGGAGGGACGAGCAGTACTTC
TRBV7-9	16	.	.	TRBJ2-5	CASSLVSGRYQETQYF	TGTGCCAGCAGCTTAGTCTCAGGGCGCTACCAAGAGACCCAGTACTTC
TRBV4-1	17	few	.	TRBJ1-3	CASSREPGQRAGNTIYF	TGCGCCAGCAGCCGAGAACCGGGACAACGAGCTGGAAACACCATATATTTT
TRBV7-2	14	.	.	TRBJ2-7	CASSLGRTSYEQYF	TGTGCCAGCAGCTTAGGCAGGACCTCCTACGAGCAGTACTTC
TRBV5-1	15	few	TRBD2	TRBJ2-5	CASSVSGGNQETQYF	TGCGCCAGCAGCGTTAGCGGGGGGAACCAAGAGACCCAGTACTTC
TRBV9	15	.	TRBD1	TRBJ1-2	CASSGPTGGVNGYTF	TGTGCCAGCAGCGGACCAACAGGGGGAGTCAATGGCTACACCTTC
TRBV5-6	15	.	TRBD1	TRBJ2-3	CASSLEGASTDTQYF	TGTGCCAGCAGCCTAGAGGGGGCTAGCACAGATACGCAGTATTTT
TRBV6-5	14	.	TRBD1	TRBJ2-3	CASRRTGAADTQYF	TGTGCCAGCAGACGGACAGGGGCGGCAGATACGCAGTATTTT
TRBV18	15	.	.	TRBJ1-4	CASSPRDGSNEKLFF	TGTGCCAGCTCACCAAGGGACGGCTCAAATGAAAAACTGTTTTTT
TRBV6-6	15	.	.	TRBJ1-2	CASSYGSGTPSGYTF	TGTGCCAGCAGTTATGGTTCCGGGACCCCGTCTGGCTACACCTTC
TRBV30	11	.	.	TRBJ1-1	CAWSVRLGAFF	TGTGCCTGGAGTGTTCGGCTTGGGGCTTTCTTT
TRBV29-1	13	few	.	TRBJ1-4	CSVQAGLNEKLFF	TGCAGCGTCCAAGCGGGTCTAAATGAAAAACTGTTTTTT
TRBV28	14	.	.	TRBJ1-2	CASSPSQGWIGYTF	TGTGCCAGCAGTCCTTCTCAGGGTTGGATAGGCTACACCTTC
TRBV28	14	.	.	TRBJ2-7	CASGSGTFSYEQYF	TGTGCCTCCGGCTCCGGGACATTCTCCTACGAGCAGTACTTC
TRBV6-5	15	.	.	TRBJ1-5	CASRPSRYSNQPQHF	TGTGCCAGCAGACCTTCCAGGTATAGCAATCAGCCCCAGCATTTT
TRBV9	15	.	TRBD2	TRBJ2-7	CASSPEAGRHEEQYF	TGTGCCAGCAGCCCCGAAGCGGGGAGACACGAGGAGCAGTACTTC
TRBV11-2	15	.	.	TRBJ1-6	CASTTSGVANSPLHF	TGTGCCAGCACCACCTCGGGGGTAGCTAATTCACCCCTCCACTTT
TRBV6-2/TRBV6-3	16	.	.	TRBJ1-6	CASSYRLTGNNSPLHF	TGTGCCAGCAGTTACCGCCTGACAGGAAATAATTCACCCCTCCACTTT
TRBV2	11	.	.	TRBJ1-1	CASRKNTEAFF	TGTGCCAGCAGGAAGAACACTGAAGCTTTCTTT
TRBV7-2	12	.	.	TRBJ1-5	CASSFVGQPQHF	TGTGCCAGCAGCTTTGTAGGTCAGCCCCAGCATTTT
TRBV9	15	.	.	TRBJ1-4	CASSARDSVNEKLFF	TGTGCCAGCAGCGCTCGAGACAGCGTTAATGAAAAACTGTTTTTT
TRBV7-2	16	.	TRBD2	TRBJ2-5	CASSILAGGPLRTQYF	TGTGCCAGCAGCATTTTAGCGGGGGGTCCTCTAAGGACCCAGTACTTC
TRBV5-4	15	.	TRBD1	TRBJ2-1	CASSLGQGAINEQFF	TGTGCCAGCAGCTTGGGACAGGGGGCGATCAATGAGCAGTTCTTC
TRBV15	15	.	.	TRBJ1-3	CATSRGREPGNTIYF	TGTGCCACCAGCAGAGGGAGGGAGCCTGGAAACACCATATATTTT
TRBV19	14	.	.	TRBJ1-2	CASSPTTDNYGYTF	TGTGCCAGTAGCCCCACTACCGACAACTATGGCTACACCTTC
TRBV5-6	14	.	.	TRBJ1-2	CASSLGQENYGYTF	TGTGCCAGCAGCTTGGGGCAGGAGAACTATGGCTACACCTTC
TRBV6-2/TRBV6-3	15	.	.	TRBJ1-5	CASSYSGGQGQPQHF	TGTGCCAGCAGCTACTCTGGGGGGCAGGGACAGCCCCAGCATTTT
TRBV30	14	.	.	TRBJ1-2	CAWSGGLRDYGYTF	TGTGCCTGGAGCGGAGGTCTCCGCGACTATGGCTACACCTTC
TRBV7-2	14	.	.	TRBJ1-2	CASSLSGGGPGYTF	TGTGCCAGCAGCCTATCGGGGGGCGGGCCTGGCTACACCTTC
TRBV29-1	14	.	TRBD1	TRBJ1-2	CSVSAGGANYGYTF	TGCAGCGTTTCAGCAGGGGGCGCGAACTATGGCTACACCTTC
TRBV3-1/TRBV3-2	12	.	.	TRBJ1-1	CASSQAFTEAFF	TGTGCCAGCAGCCAAGCCTTCACTGAAGCTTTCTTT
TRBV7-9	14	.	TRBD2	TRBJ2-7	CASSLSPGGYEQYF	TGTGCCAGCAGCTTAAGCCCGGGGGGGTACGAGCAGTACTTC
TRBV27	14	.	.	TRBJ2-5	CASSLNPYQETQYF	TGTGCCAGCAGTTTAAATCCGTACCAAGAGACCCAGTACTTC
TRBV7-3	13	few	.	TRBJ2-7	CASSPWRVYEQYF	TGTGCCAGCAGCCCTTGGAGGGTCTACGAGCAGTACTTC
TRBV28	15	.	TRBD1	TRBJ1-4	CASRDPGQGGEKLFF	TGTGCCAGCAGAGATCCGGGACAGGGCGGGGAAAAACTGTTTTTT
TRBV27	14	.	TRBD1	TRBJ1-2	CASSSGTGGFGYTF	TGTGCCAGCAGTTCGGGGACAGGGGGTTTTGGCTACACCTTC
TRBV19	14	.	TRBD1	TRBJ2-7	CASSTGDRPYEQYF	TGTGCCAGTAGTACTGGGGACAGACCCTACGAGCAGTACTTC
TRBV6-5	12	.	.	TRBJ1-3	CASEGAGNTIYF	TGTGCCAGCGAGGGAGCTGGAAACACCATATATTTT
TRBV6-2/TRBV6-3	14	.	.	TRBJ1-2	CASSSLQLNYGYTF	TGTGCCAGCAGTTCGTTACAGTTGAACTATGGCTACACCTTC
TRBV30	16	.	TRBD1	TRBJ2-7	CAWSVGTVEWSYEQYF	TGTGCCTGGAGTGTCGGGACAGTGGAATGGTCCTACGAGCAGTACTTC
TRBV5-4	16	.	TRBD1	TRBJ2-3	CASSLAGRGRTDTQYF	TGTGCCAGCAGCTTGGCCGGCAGGGGGCGAACAGATACGCAGTATTTT
TRBV2	13	.	.	TRBJ2-7	CASSGHGSYEQYF	TGTGCCAGCAGTGGGCACGGTTCCTACGAGCAGTACTTC